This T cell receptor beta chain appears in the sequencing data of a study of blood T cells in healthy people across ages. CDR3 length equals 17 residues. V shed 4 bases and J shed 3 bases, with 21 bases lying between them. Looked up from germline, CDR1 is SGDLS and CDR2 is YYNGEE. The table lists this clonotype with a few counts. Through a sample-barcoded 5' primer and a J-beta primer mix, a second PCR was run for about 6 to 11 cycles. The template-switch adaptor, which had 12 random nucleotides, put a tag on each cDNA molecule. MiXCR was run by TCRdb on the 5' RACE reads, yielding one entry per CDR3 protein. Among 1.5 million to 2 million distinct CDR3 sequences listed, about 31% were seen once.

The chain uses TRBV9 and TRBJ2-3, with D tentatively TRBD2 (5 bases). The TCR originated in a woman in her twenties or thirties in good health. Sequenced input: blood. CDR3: CASSPGRASAGTDTQYF. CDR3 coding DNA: TGTGCCAGCAGCCCTGGGCGGGCTTCGGCCGGGACAGATACGCAGTATTTT.